Below are 7 T cell receptor beta chains sequenced from a single sample in a study of graft-versus-host responses after intestinal transplantation (TCRdb year 2021). The library was obtained by the immunoSEQ multiplex PCR assay. The clones in this table, taken by TCRdb from immuneACCESS, are in-frame only. Not every clone is retained; where verified, under half of the shortfall comes from an unresolved V gene, and the cause of the rest is unknown. For this sample the table gives some 39,000 clones, of which just under 90% were detected only once. The ten largest clonotypes hold 6% to 7.5% of the sample. Specimen: PBMCs, collected around 270 days after transplant. Source of these receptors: a human patient who received an intestinal transplant, so some T cells may come from the graft donor.

This CDR3 is CASSPFDRTNQPQHF. The CDR3 DNA reads TGTGCCAGCAGCCCATTCGACCGTACCAATCAGCCCCAGCATTTT. The chain employs TRBV27 and TRBJ1-5; no definite D call. Germline V lookup: CDR1 MNHEY, CDR2 SMNVEV (reference sequence). There are 15 residues in the CDR3. Trimming left V 6 bases short and J 3 bases short, with 15 bases between.

This clone was seen only once. The V gene is TRBV5-4, the J gene TRBJ2-3; D is unclear. The CDR3 is 12 residues long. The germline V and J ends were trimmed by 0 bases and 6 bases, with 5 bases remaining between them. From germline, CDR1 is SGHNT and CDR2 YYREEE (reference sequence). This CDR3 reads CASSLVGDTQYF. CDR3 DNA: TGTGCCAGCAGCTTGGTAGGGGATACGCAGTATTTT.

The chain uses TRBV11-3 and TRBJ1-6; the match to TRBD1 covers 9 bases. J was trimmed by 7 bases and V by 1 base; bases with no gene match: 5. This CDR3 comprises 16 residues. Germline CDR1 reads SGHNT; CDR2 reads YENEEA. The CDR3 bases are TGTGCCAGCAGCTTAGGGTGGGACAGGGTGAATTCACCCCTCCACTTT. This codes for CASSLGWDRVNSPLHF. Full variable domain (rest looked up from reference TRBV11-3 and TRBJ1-6): EAGVVQSPRYKIIEKKQPVAFWCNPISGHNTLYWYLQNLGQGPELLIRYENEEAVDDSQLPKDRFSAERLKGVDSTLKIQPAELGDSAVYLCASSLGWDRVNSPLHFGNGTRLTVT.

This clone was counted between two and nine times. The J gene is TRBJ2-2, the V gene TRBV7-9; D may be TRBD1 (5 bases). The V gene lost 1 base and the J gene lost 4 bases, with 10 bases spanning the gap. CDR3 size: 15 residues. CDR1 and CDR2 (germline): SEHNR, FQNEAQ (reference sequence). The CDR3 here is CASSLVGHFTGELFF. The DNA of the CDR3 is TGTGCCAGCAGCTTAGTAGGACATTTCACCGGGGAGCTGTTTTTT.

V is TRBV7-2 and J is TRBJ1-1; 7 bases are a match to TRBD1. Germline CDR1 SGHTA, CDR2 FQGNSA. The CDR3 is made up of 14 amino acids. The V segment lost 8 bases and the J segment 10 bases; nucleotides outside the gene matches: 16. The CDR3 reads CASRLNPQGGVAFF. The CDR3 DNA reads as TGTGCCAGCCGCCTCAATCCTCAAGGGGGCGTAGCTTTCTTT.

This clone occurred once. The chain uses TRBV30 and TRBJ1-1, with D maybe TRBD1 (5 bases). This CDR3 is 14 amino acids long. The V end lost 0 bases, the J end lost 5 bases, and 13 bases lay between the germline ends. CDR1 GTSNPN and CDR2 SVGIG come from the germline V gene (reference sequence). DNA of the CDR3: TGTGCCTGGAGTGTACTGTCGGGGGAGACTGAAGCTTTCTTT. The encoded protein is CAWSVLSGETEAFF.

The V gene is TRBV14, the J gene TRBJ2-3, with TRBD1 matching over 9 bases. This CDR3 spans 16 amino acids. V was pared by 4 bases and J by 4 bases, with 9 bases of the junction left unmatched. Germline assignment: CDR1 SGHDN and CDR2 FVKESK. CDR3 bases: TGTGCCAGCAGCCCCTGGGGACAGGGAGTCGCAGATACGCAGTATTTT. This codes for CASSPWGQGVADTQYF.